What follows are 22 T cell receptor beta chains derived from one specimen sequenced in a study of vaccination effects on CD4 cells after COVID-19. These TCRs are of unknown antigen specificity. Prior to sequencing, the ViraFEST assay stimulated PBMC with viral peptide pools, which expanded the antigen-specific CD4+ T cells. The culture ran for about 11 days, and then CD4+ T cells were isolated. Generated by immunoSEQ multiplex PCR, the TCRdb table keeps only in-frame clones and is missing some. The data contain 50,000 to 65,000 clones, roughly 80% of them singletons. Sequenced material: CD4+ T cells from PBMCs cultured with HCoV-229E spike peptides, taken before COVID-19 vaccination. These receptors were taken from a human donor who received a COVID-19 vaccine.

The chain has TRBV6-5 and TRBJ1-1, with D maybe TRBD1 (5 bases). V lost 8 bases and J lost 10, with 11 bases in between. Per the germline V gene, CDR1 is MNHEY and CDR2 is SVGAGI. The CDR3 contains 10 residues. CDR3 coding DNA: TGTGCCAGCGGGGCGCGGGTAGCTTTCTTT. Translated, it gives CASGARVAFF.

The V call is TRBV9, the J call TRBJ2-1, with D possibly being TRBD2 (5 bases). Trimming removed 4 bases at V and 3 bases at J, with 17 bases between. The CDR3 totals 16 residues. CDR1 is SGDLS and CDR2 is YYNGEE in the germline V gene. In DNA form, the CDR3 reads TGTGCCAGCAGCAGGTTGGCAGCGGATTTCTACAATGAGCAGTTCTTC. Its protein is CASSRLAADFYNEQFF.

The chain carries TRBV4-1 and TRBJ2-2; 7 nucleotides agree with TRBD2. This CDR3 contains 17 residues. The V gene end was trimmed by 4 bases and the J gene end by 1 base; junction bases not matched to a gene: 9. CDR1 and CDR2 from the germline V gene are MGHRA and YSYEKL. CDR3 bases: TGCGCCAGCAGCCCTGGGGTTGGGGGGGAGAACACCGGGGAGCTGTTTTTT. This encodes CASSPGVGGENTGELFF.

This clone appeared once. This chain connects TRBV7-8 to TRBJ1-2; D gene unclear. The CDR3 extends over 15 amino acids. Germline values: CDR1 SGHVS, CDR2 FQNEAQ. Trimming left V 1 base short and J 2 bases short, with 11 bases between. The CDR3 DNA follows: TGTGCCAGCAGCTTAGAATCCGGTCTGAACTATGGCTACACCTTC. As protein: CASSLESGLNYGYTF.

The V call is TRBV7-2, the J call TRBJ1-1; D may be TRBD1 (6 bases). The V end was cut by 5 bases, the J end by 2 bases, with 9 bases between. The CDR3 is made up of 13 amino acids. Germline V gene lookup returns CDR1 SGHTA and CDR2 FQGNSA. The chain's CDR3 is CASSKDRNTEAFF. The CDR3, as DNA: TGTGCCAGCAGCAAGGACAGAAACACTGAAGCTTTCTTT.

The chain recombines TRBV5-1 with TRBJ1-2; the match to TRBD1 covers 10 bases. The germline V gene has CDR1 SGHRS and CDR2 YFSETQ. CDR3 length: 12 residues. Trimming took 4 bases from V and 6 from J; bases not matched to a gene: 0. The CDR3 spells CASSGTGDGYTF. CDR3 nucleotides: TGCGCCAGCAGCGGGACAGGGGATGGCTACACCTTC.

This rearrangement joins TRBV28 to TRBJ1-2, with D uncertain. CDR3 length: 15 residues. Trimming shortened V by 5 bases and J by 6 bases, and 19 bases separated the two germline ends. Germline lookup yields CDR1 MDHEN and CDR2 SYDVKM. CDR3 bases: TGTGCCAGCAGTCCTTATCGACACTCTCGACATGGCTACACCTTC. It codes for CASSPYRHSRHGYTF.

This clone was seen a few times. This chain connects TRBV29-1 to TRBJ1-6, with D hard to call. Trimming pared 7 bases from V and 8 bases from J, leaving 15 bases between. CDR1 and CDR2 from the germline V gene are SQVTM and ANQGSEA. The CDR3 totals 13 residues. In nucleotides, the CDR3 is TGCAGCGCAACACGAGGACGGGATTCACCCCTCCACTTT. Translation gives CSATRGRDSPLHF.

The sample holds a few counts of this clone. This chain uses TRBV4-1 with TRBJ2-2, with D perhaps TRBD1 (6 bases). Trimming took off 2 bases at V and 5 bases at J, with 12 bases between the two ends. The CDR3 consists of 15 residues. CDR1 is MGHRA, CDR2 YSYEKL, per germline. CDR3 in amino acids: CASSQRTGWTGELFF. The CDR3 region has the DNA TGCGCCAGCAGCCAACGAACAGGGTGGACCGGGGAGCTGTTTTTT.

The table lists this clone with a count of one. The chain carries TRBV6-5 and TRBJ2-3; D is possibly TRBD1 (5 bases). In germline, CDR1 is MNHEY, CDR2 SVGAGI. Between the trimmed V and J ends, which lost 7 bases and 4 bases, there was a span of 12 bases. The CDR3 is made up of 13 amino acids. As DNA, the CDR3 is TGTGCCAGCACGAAGGGGCCGGCAGATACGCAGTATTTT. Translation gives CASTKGPADTQYF.

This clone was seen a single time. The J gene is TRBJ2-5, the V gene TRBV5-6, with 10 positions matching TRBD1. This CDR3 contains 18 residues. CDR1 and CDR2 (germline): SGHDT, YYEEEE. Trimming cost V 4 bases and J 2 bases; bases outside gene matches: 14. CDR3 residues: CASSLGDRDRGFQETQYF. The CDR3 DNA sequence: TGTGCCAGCAGCCTCGGGGACCGGGACAGGGGCTTTCAAGAGACCCAGTACTTC.

CDR3 coding DNA: TGCGCCAGCGGGACCGGGACAGGGGTTTCACCCCTCCACTTT. Protein product: CASGTGTGVSPLHF. J is TRBJ1-6 and V is TRBV4-3, with 10 nucleotides matching TRBD1. In germline, CDR1 is LGHNA, CDR2 YSLEER. J was trimmed by 9 bases and V by 8 bases; bases with no gene match: 7. This CDR3 has 14 residues.

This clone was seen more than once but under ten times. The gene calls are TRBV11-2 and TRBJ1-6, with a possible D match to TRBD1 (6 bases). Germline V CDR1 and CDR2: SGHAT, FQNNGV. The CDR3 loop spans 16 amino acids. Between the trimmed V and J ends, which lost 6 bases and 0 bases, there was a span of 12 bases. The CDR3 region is CASSYRAGSYNSPLHF. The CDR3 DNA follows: TGTGCCAGCAGTTACAGGGCTGGCTCCTATAATTCACCCCTCCACTTT.

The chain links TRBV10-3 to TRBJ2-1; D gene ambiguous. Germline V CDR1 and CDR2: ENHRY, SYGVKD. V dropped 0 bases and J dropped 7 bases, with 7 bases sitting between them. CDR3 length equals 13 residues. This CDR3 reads CAISESPSNEQFF. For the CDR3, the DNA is TGTGCCATCAGTGAGTCCCCCTCTAATGAGCAGTTCTTC.

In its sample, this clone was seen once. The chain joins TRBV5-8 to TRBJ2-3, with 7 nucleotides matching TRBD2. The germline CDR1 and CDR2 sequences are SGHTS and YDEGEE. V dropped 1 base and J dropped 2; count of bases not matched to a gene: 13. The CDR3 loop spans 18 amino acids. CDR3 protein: CASSLFWGGSPHTDTQYF. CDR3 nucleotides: TGTGCCAGCAGCTTGTTTTGGGGGGGGTCTCCGCACACAGATACGCAGTATTTT.

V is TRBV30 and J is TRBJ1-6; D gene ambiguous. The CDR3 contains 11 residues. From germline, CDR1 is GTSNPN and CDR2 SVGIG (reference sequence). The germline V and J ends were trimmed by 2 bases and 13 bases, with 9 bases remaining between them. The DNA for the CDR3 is TGTGCCTGGAGTCCCGGAGAGCCCCTCCACTTT. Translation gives CAWSPGEPLHF.

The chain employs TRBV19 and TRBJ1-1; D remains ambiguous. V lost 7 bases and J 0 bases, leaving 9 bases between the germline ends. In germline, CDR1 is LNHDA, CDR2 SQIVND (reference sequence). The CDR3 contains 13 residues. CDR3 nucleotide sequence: TGTGCCAGTAAGGAGGGTATGAACACTGAAGCTTTCTTT. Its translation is CASKEGMNTEAFF. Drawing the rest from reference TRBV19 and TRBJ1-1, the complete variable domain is DGGITQSPKYLFRKEGQNVTLSCEQNLNHDAMYWYRQDPGQGLRLIYYSQIVNDFQKGDIAEGYSVSREKKESFPLTVTSAQKNPTAFYLCASKEGMNTEAFFGQGTRLTVV.

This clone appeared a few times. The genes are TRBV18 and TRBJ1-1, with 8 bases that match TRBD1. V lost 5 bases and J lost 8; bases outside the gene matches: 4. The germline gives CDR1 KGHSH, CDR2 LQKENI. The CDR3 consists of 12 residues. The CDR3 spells CASSSGQAEAFF. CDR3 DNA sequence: TGTGCCAGCTCATCGGGACAGGCGGAAGCTTTCTTT. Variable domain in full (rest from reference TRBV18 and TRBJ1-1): NAGVMQNPRHLVRRRGQEARLRCSPMKGHSHVYWYRQLPEEGLKFMVYLQKENIIDESGMPKERFSAEFPKEGPSILRIQQVVRGDSAAYFCASSSGQAEAFFGQGTRLTVV.

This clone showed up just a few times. CDR3 DNA: TGTGCCAGCAGTCCACTCCGGGACGTCCGGAATTCACCCCTCCACTTT. This sequence encodes CASSPLRDVRNSPLHF. V is TRBV6-2 or TRBV6-3 and J is TRBJ1-6; D might be TRBD1 (5 bases). The CDR3 is made up of 16 amino acids. The V gene's germline CDR1 is MNHEY and CDR2 SVGEGT. V was shortened by 5 bases and J by 7 bases, with 18 bases between the two germline ends.

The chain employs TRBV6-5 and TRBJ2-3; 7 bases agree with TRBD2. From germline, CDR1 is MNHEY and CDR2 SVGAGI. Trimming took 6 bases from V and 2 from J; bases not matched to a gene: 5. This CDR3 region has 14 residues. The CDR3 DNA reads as TGTGCCAGCAGCAACGGGGGGAACACAGATACGCAGTATTTT. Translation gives CASSNGGNTDTQYF.

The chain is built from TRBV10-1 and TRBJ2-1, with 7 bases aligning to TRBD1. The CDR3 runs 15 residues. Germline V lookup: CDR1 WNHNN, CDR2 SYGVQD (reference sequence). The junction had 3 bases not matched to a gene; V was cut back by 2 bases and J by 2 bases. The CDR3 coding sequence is TGCGCCAGCAGTGAGCCCGGGACAGCCTACAATGAGCAGTTCTTC. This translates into CASSEPGTAYNEQFF.

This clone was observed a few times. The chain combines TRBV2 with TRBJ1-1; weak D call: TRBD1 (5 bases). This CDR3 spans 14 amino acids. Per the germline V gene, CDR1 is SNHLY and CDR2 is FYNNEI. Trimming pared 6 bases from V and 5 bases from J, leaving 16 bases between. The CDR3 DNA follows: TGTGCCAGCAGGGGGCCGGGGGTAGGTACTGAAGCTTTCTTT. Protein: CASRGPGVGTEAFF.